The sequence of this T cell receptor beta chain was determined in a study of cytomegalovirus exposure and HLA in healthy donors. Study observations and caveats: Accounts indicate the classifier identified cytomegalovirus status with strong specificity and sensitivity.

The CDR3 runs 14 residues. Germline CDR1 reads SGHTA; CDR2 reads FQGNSA. V was clipped by 5 bases and J by 3 bases; unmatched bases: 5. On this clone itself: The antigen is not known.

The PCR contained 60 Vbeta and 13 Jbeta primers. Here immunoSEQ multiplex PCR was the method, and the copy in TCRdb shows in-frame clones only, minus some. The data contain approximately 110,000 clones, about 80% of them singletons. The chain couples TRBV7-2 to TRBJ1-2; 8 positions match TRBD1. The sequenced sample consisted of PBMCs. The clonotype was recovered from a man aged 40-50 years in good health and CMV-seronegative. The CDR3 spells CASSPMTGDYGYTF. In DNA, the CDR3 is TGTGCCAGCAGCCCCATGACAGGGGACTATGGCTACACCTTC.